These 30 T cell receptor beta chains originate from one sample sequenced in a study of Ad26.COV2.S vaccination and SARS-CoV-2 variants. Measured with immunoSEQ multiplex PCR; TCRdb has only the in-frame clones, and not every one. The sample yields about 380,000 clones, about four fifths seen once. The treatment was: over 15 received Ad26.COV2.S at low or high dose, single or two shots; several received placebo; per-sample allocation not given. All samples were drawn on day 63, counting from the first vaccine or placebo injection. The input for sequencing was peripheral blood, taken in a trial of Ad26.COV2.S vaccine versus placebo. The receptors were sampled from a person aged 18 to 59 who received the Ad26.COV2.S COVID-19 vaccine or a placebo.

This chain links TRBV9 with TRBJ1-2; tentative D call: TRBD1 (5 bases). Trimming stripped 0 bases from V and 4 bases from J, with 13 bases between. The V gene's germline CDR1 is SGDLS and CDR2 YYNGEE. The CDR3 is 15 residues long. The CDR3 region is CASSVEAGWFYGYTF. CDR3 nucleotides: TGTGCCAGCAGCGTAGAGGCAGGGTGGTTCTATGGCTACACCTTC.

The chain uses TRBV6-5 and TRBJ1-1; TRBD1 matches 7 bases. CDR3 length equals 12 residues. V was clipped by 2 bases and J by 9 bases; unmatched bases: 3. Germline assignment: CDR1 MNHEY and CDR2 SVGAGI. CDR3 sequence (DNA): TGTGCCAGCAGTTACGTGGGACAGAAAGCTTTCTTT. Translation gives CASSYVGQKAFF.

On this clone: Different DNA sequences within this sample yield the same CDR3. The chain carries TRBV5-1 and TRBJ2-1; TRBD2 agrees at 9 bases. CDR1 is SGHRS and CDR2 is YFSETQ in the germline V gene. J gave up 0 bases and V 0 bases, and 4 bases lay outside the gene matches. There are 17 residues in the CDR3. The CDR3 sequence: CASSLVAGVSSYNEQFF. Written as DNA, the CDR3 is TGCGCCAGCAGCTTGGTAGCGGGAGTCAGCTCCTACAATGAGCAGTTCTTC. The full variable domain, rest sourced from reference TRBV5-1 and TRBJ2-1, is KAGVTQTPRYLIKTRGQQVTLSCSPISGHRSVSWYQQTPGQGLQFLFEYFSETQRNKGNFPGRFSGRQFSNSRSEMNVSTLELGDSALYLCASSLVAGVSSYNEQFFGPGTRLTVL.

The gene calls are TRBV11-2 and TRBJ1-1, with D tentatively TRBD1 (5 bases). V dropped 1 base and J dropped 7 bases, with 16 bases sitting between them. The germline gives CDR1 SGHAT, CDR2 FQNNGV. The CDR3 runs to 15 residues. CDR3: CASSLAGREGSEAFF. As DNA, the CDR3 is TGTGCCAGCAGCTTAGCGGGACGGGAGGGGAGTGAAGCTTTCTTT.

The chain joins TRBV9 to TRBJ2-1; 8 bases are shared with TRBD2. Germline V lookup: CDR1 SGDLS, CDR2 YYNGEE. V dropped 4 bases and J dropped 4; count of bases not matched to a gene: 10. This CDR3 has 16 amino acids. The chain's CDR3 is CASSPNLRGAYNEQFF. For the CDR3, the DNA is TGTGCCAGCAGCCCGAACTTGCGGGGGGCATACAATGAGCAGTTCTTC.

This chain joins TRBV15 and TRBJ2-7; D not certain. The CDR3 consists of 18 residues. Germline CDR1 and CDR2: LNHNV and YYDKDF (reference sequence). Trimming stripped 0 bases from V and 2 bases from J, with 20 bases between. The CDR3 region has the DNA TGTGCCACCAGCAGAGATACGGAAGACTCAAGTACAACCTACGAGCAGTACTTC. Amino acid sequence: CATSRDTEDSSTTYEQYF.

J is TRBJ2-7 and V is TRBV19; D may be TRBD2 (5 bases). This CDR3 has 15 amino acids. The germline CDR1 and CDR2 sequences are LNHDA and SQIVND (reference sequence). Trimming stripped 5 bases from V and 0 bases from J, with 14 bases between. The CDR3 DNA sequence: TGTGCCAGTAGTCTTCCGGGATCCCCCTCCTACGAGCAGTACTTC. Translated: CASSLPGSPSYEQYF.

The genes are TRBV11-3 and TRBJ2-5; 7 bases are shared with TRBD1. Germline CDR1 and CDR2: SGHNT and YENEEA. This CDR3 region has 17 residues. Trimming cost V 1 base and J 5 bases; bases outside gene matches: 13. The CDR3 DNA reads TGTGCCAGCAGCTTAGCTTGGTCCAGGGCCAGGGGGGAGACCCAGTACTTC. Its protein product is CASSLAWSRARGETQYF.

The chain employs TRBV5-1 and TRBJ2-2; D gene uncertain. V was trimmed by 5 bases and J by 1 base, leaving 12 bases between them. The CDR3 spans 15 residues. The V gene's germline CDR1 is SGHRS and CDR2 YFSETQ. DNA of the CDR3: TGCGCCAGCAGGATGGTTTACAGGAACACCGGGGAGCTGTTTTTT. It encodes CASRMVYRNTGELFF. Together with reference TRBV5-1 and TRBJ2-2, the CDR3 gives the full variable domain: KAGVTQTPRYLIKTRGQQVTLSCSPISGHRSVSWYQQTPGQGLQFLFEYFSETQRNKGNFPGRFSGRQFSNSRSEMNVSTLELGDSALYLCASRMVYRNTGELFFGEGSRLTVL.

The rearrangement uses TRBV5-4 and TRBJ1-3, with unresolved D. Between the trimmed V and J ends, which lost 5 bases and 1 base, there was a span of 19 bases. The CDR3 has 17 residues. The germline gives CDR1 SGHNT, CDR2 YYREEE (reference sequence). CDR3 nucleotides: TGTGCCAGCAGTCCAGATTCTGGGCGAAGGTCTGGAAACACCATATATTTT. Protein product: CASSPDSGRRSGNTIYF. The complete variable domain, with remaining parts taken from reference TRBV5-4 and TRBJ1-3, reads ETGVTQSPTHLIKTRGQQVTLRCSSQSGHNTVSWYQQALGQGPQFIFQYYREEENGRGNFPPRFSGLQFPNYSSELNVNALELDDSALYLCASSPDSGRRSGNTIYFGEGSWLTVV.

The rearrangement joins TRBV19 to TRBJ1-5; D is uncertain. This CDR3 contains 12 residues. Germline V gene sequence: CDR1 LNHDA, CDR2 SQIVND (reference sequence). CDR3 loop: CSIQRERQPQHF. The DNA for the CDR3 is TGTTCAATTCAGCGGGAGAGACAGCCCCAGCATTTT.

This chain uses TRBV4-2 with TRBJ1-2; D may be TRBD1 (5 bases). The germline gives CDR1 LGHNA, CDR2 YNFKEQ. The germline V and J ends were trimmed by 2 bases and 4 bases, with 11 bases remaining between them. This CDR3 comprises 14 residues. The CDR3 region is CASSQTGVGYGYTF. In DNA, the CDR3 is TGTGCCAGCAGCCAAACGGGGGTAGGCTATGGCTACACCTTC.

This chain connects TRBV4-1 to TRBJ2-1; 9 bases align to TRBD2. Per germline, CDR1 MGHRA and CDR2 YSYEKL. Germline trimming cut 1 base from V and 7 bases from J; bases unmatched to any gene: 14. The CDR3 totals 18 residues. DNA for the CDR3: TGCGCCAGCAGCCAAGGTCAGGTAGCGGGGGCCCATTGGAATGAGCAGTTCTTC. Protein: CASSQGQVAGAHWNEQFF.

This chain joins TRBV7-6 and TRBJ2-2, with D maybe TRBD2 (5 bases). The CDR3 extends over 15 amino acids. Trimming took off 5 bases at V and 0 bases at J, with 10 bases between the two ends. Germline V gene data show CDR1 as SGHVS and CDR2 as FNYEAQ. CDR3 loop: CASSPRGTNTGELFF. CDR3 nucleotides: TGTGCCAGCAGCCCTCGAGGGACGAACACCGGGGAGCTGTTTTTT.

CDR3 loop: CASCLPGLAGEDSYNEQFF. Written as DNA, the CDR3 is TGTGCCAGCTGCTTACCGGGACTAGCGGGAGAGGACTCCTACAATGAGCAGTTCTTC. This rearrangement joins TRBV2 to TRBJ2-1; 14 bases map to TRBD2. The CDR3 loop spans 19 amino acids. The germline V gene encodes CDR1 SNHLY and CDR2 FYNNEI. Germline trimming cut 8 bases from V and 0 bases from J; bases unmatched to any gene: 12. The variable domain in full, with the rest retrieved from reference TRBV2 and TRBJ2-1, is EPEVTQTPSHQVTQMGQEVILRCVPISNHLYFYWYRQILGQKVEFLVSFYNNEISEKSEIFDDQFSVERPDGSNFTLKIRSTKLEDSAMYFCASCLPGLAGEDSYNEQFFGPGTRLTVL.

The rearrangement joins TRBV5-1 to TRBJ2-3, with unresolved D. Per germline, CDR1 SGHRS and CDR2 YFSETQ. The CDR3 spans 14 residues. The germline V and J ends were trimmed by 1 base and 1 base, with 7 bases remaining between them. CDR3 sequence: CASSLLFGTDTQYF. The CDR3 nucleotides are TGCGCCAGCAGCTTGTTGTTTGGCACAGATACGCAGTATTTT.

V gene TRBV5-1 combines with J gene TRBJ2-3; D unclear. V lost 4 bases to trimming and J lost 5 bases, with 14 bases between them. Germline V gene data show CDR1 as SGHRS and CDR2 as YFSETQ. This CDR3 has 14 amino acids. In DNA, the CDR3 is TGCGCCAGCAGCCTGGACCTCCCGAAAGATACGCAGTATTTT. Protein: CASSLDLPKDTQYF.

The CDR3 region has the DNA TGTGCCAGCAGCGTTAGACAGGGACATTACAATGAGCAGTTCTTC. It is translated as CASSVRQGHYNEQFF. The V gene is TRBV7-2, the J gene TRBJ2-1; the match to TRBD1 covers 7 bases. The V and J ends lost 5 bases and 4 bases, in that order; junction bases with no gene match: 8. Per the germline V gene, CDR1 is SGHTA and CDR2 is FQGNSA. The CDR3 loop spans 15 amino acids.

The V call is TRBV2, the J call TRBJ2-6; D is unclear. The CDR3 length is 16 residues. V lost 8 bases, J lost 0 bases, and 14 bases lay in between. Germline CDR1 reads SNHLY; CDR2 reads FYNNEI. This CDR3 is CASRADLSSGANVLTF. Written as DNA, the CDR3 is TGTGCCAGCCGGGCGGATTTAAGCTCTGGGGCCAACGTCCTGACTTTC.

The gene calls are TRBV2 and TRBJ1-1; D is unresolved. From germline, CDR1 is SNHLY and CDR2 FYNNEI. CDR3 size: 15 residues. The V end was cut by 4 bases, the J end by 1 base, with 13 bases between. The CDR3 DNA sequence: TGTGCCAGCAGTGGAGTCCGGGCGGGGAACACTGAAGCTTTCTTT. This gives the protein CASSGVRAGNTEAFF.

This clone was picked up one time. The rearrangement joins TRBV2 to TRBJ2-3; D is possibly TRBD2 (5 bases). Trimming took off 1 base at V and 10 bases at J, with 15 bases between the two ends. The germline V gene encodes CDR1 SNHLY and CDR2 FYNNEI. This CDR3 has 14 amino acids. CDR3: CASSEGGNLGAQYF. The DNA for the CDR3 is TGTGCCAGCAGTGAAGGAGGGAATCTCGGGGCGCAGTATTTT.

The chain has TRBV5-6 and TRBJ2-1; maybe TRBD1 (6 bases). Trimming took off 2 bases at V and 3 bases at J, with 12 bases between the two ends. The CDR3 is 15 residues long. CDR1 and CDR2 from the germline V gene are SGHDT and YYEEEE. DNA of the CDR3: TGTGCCAGCAGCTTAGTGGGGGCGGACTACAATGAGCAGTTCTTC. Protein: CASSLVGADYNEQFF. Based on the CDR3 plus reference TRBV5-6 and TRBJ2-1, the full variable domain is DAGVTQSPTHLIKTRGQQVTLRCSPKSGHDTVSWYQQALGQGPQFIFQYYEEEERQRGNFPDRFSGHQFPNYSSELNVNALLLGDSALYLCASSLVGADYNEQFFGPGTRLTVL.

The V call is TRBV3-1 (or the pseudogene TRBV3-2), the J call TRBJ1-5, with D unresolved. The CDR3 loop spans 12 amino acids. CDR1 and CDR2 (germline): LGHDT, YNNKEL (reference sequence). The germline V and J ends were trimmed by 4 bases and 5 bases, with 6 bases remaining between them. This CDR3 reads CASSLGDQPQHF. The CDR3 DNA follows: TGTGCCAGCAGCCTAGGCGATCAGCCCCAGCATTTT.

CDR3 coding DNA: TGTGCCAGCAGCTTGGCCTACTGGACCACTGAAGCTTTCTTT. It codes for CASSLAYWTTEAFF. This chain uses TRBV7-9 with TRBJ1-1; D gene unclear. Germline CDR1 and CDR2: SEHNR and FQNEAQ (reference sequence). The CDR3 length is 14 residues. Trimming stripped 3 bases from V and 4 bases from J, with 12 bases between. Complete variable domain (other parts from reference TRBV7-9 and TRBJ1-1): DTGVSQNPRHKITKRGQNVTFRCDPISEHNRLYWYRQTLGQGPEFLTYFQNEAQLEKSRLLSDRFSAERPKGSFSTLEIQRTEQGDSAMYLCASSLAYWTTEAFFGQGTRLTVV.

The gene calls are TRBV11-3 and TRBJ2-2; D ambiguous. V lost 5 bases and J 7 bases, leaving 5 bases between the germline ends. The CDR3 runs 11 residues. Germline V gene data show CDR1 as SGHNT and CDR2 as YENEEA. The CDR3 reads CASSVGGELFF. The CDR3 DNA reads as TGTGCCAGCAGCGTCGGCGGGGAGCTGTTTTTT.

The V and J genes are TRBV5-1 and TRBJ1-2; D is unclear. The ends were cut back, 3 bases at V and 3 bases at J, with 9 bases in the middle. The CDR3 is 13 residues long. Looked up from germline, CDR1 is SGHRS and CDR2 is YFSETQ. CDR3 sequence (DNA): TGCGCCAGCAGCTCTAGGTCGCACTATGGCTACACCTTC. Its translation is CASSSRSHYGYTF.

This chain uses TRBV3-1 (or the pseudogene TRBV3-2) with TRBJ2-5; TRBD2 matches 7 bases. The CDR3 is made up of 14 amino acids. With V trimmed by 3 bases and J by 10 bases, 11 bases remained unmatched. Germline CDR1 and CDR2: LGHDT and YNNKEL (reference sequence). DNA of the CDR3: TGTGCCAGCAGCCAGACGACTAGCAATTCGGACCAGTACTTC. Its protein is CASSQTTSNSDQYF.

The table lists this clone with a few counts. The chain joins TRBV18 to TRBJ2-1; D remains ambiguous. Germline loops: CDR1 KGHSH, CDR2 LQKENI. The CDR3 covers 14 residues. V dropped 8 bases and J dropped 0 bases, with 11 bases sitting between them. The CDR3 nucleotides are TGTGCCAGCCTCGGGCAGAGCTCCTACAATGAGCAGTTCTTC. Residues: CASLGQSSYNEQFF. The entire variable domain, with the rest obtained from reference TRBV18 and TRBJ2-1, is as follows: NAGVMQNPRHLVRRRGQEARLRCSPMKGHSHVYWYRQLPEEGLKFMVYLQKENIIDESGMPKERFSAEFPKEGPSILRIQQVVRGDSAAYFCASLGQSSYNEQFFGPGTRLTVL.

The chain couples TRBV18 to TRBJ1-1; TRBD1 aligns across 8 bases. Trimming at V came to 3 bases and at J to 2 bases, leaving 5 bases not matched to a gene. Germline CDR1 and CDR2: KGHSH and LQKENI. There are 15 residues in the CDR3. In DNA form, the CDR3 reads TGTGCCAGCTCACCTGTTCAGGGGGCTAACACTGAAGCTTTCTTT. It specifies CASSPVQGANTEAFF.

Comments on this clone: Other DNA sequences within the sample encode an identical CDR3. The chain couples TRBV9 to TRBJ2-3; TRBD2 agrees at 9 bases. Losses at the gene ends were 0 bases for V and 5 bases for J; bases not matched to a gene: 7. Germline assignment: CDR1 SGDLS and CDR2 YYNGEE. The CDR3 has 16 residues. The CDR3 loop reads CASSVGLAGVGDTQYF. DNA of the CDR3: TGTGCCAGCAGCGTAGGGTTAGCGGGAGTTGGAGATACGCAGTATTTT. Supplemented by reference TRBV9 and TRBJ2-3, the full variable domain reads DSGVTQTPKHLITATGQRVTLRCSPRSGDLSVYWYQQSLDQGLQFLIQYYNGEERAKGNILERFSAQQFPDLHSELNLSSLELGDSALYFCASSVGLAGVGDTQYFGPGTRLTVL.